This T cell receptor beta chain is drawn from a study of blood T cell repertoires in COVID-19. Only in-frame clones appear in the TCRdb table, and some are missing; sequencing was by immunoSEQ multiplex PCR. This sample has 110,000 to 150,000 clones, with 75% to 85% found just once. This CDR3 is built from 14 residues. Germline-derived CDR1 and CDR2 are SGDLS and YYNGEE. Trimming took 0 bases from V and 2 from J; bases not matched to a gene: 1. The sequenced sample consisted of peripheral blood. The receptor was isolated from a man aged 60-69 years with acute or convalescent COVID-19. The V and J genes are TRBV9 and TRBJ2-7; 8 nucleotides align to TRBD1. CDR3 sequence: CASSVGDRPYEQYF. The CDR3 DNA reads as TGTGCCAGCAGCGTAGGGGACAGGCCCTACGAGCAGTACTTC. The variable domain in full, completed from reference TRBV9 and TRBJ2-7, reads DSGVTQTPKHLITATGQRVTLRCSPRSGDLSVYWYQQSLDQGLQFLIQYYNGEERAKGNILERFSAQQFPDLHSELNLSSLELGDSALYFCASSVGDRPYEQYFGPGTRLTVT.